The rows below give T cell receptor beta chains drawn from one sample of a study of OX40 agonist ivuxolimab in advanced cancers. Profiling relied on immunoSEQ multiplex PCR, and the TCRdb table lists in-frame clones only, not all of them. This sample has roughly 48,000 clones; 65% to 85% occur once, and the top ten carry approximately 1.1%. This sample comprised CD4+ or CD8+ T cells sorted from blood, obtained in a trial of the OX40 agonist ivuxolimab. Every receptor here comes from an adult with an advanced solid tumor such as melanoma, head and neck, liver or kidney cancer. CDR3s include the opening cysteine and the closing phenylalanine or tryptophan. Each record gives: D gene, V gene, CDR3 protein. A D gene is named only where the DNA matches it firmly.

. | TRBV13 | CASSPSGPDTQYF
. | TRBV19 | CASSKRTAGTEAFF
. | TRBV19 | CATQLGGTDTQYF
TRBD1 | TRBV6-1 | CASRPGQGWGTEAFF
TRBD1 | TRBV27 | CASSLTRGRVSYEQYF
TRBD2 | TRBV7-8 | CASSLASIVAGGTDTQYF
. | TRBV5-8 | CASSLDTPYEQYF
. | TRBV11-3 | CASSLGGNTEAFF
. | TRBV18 | CASSVPGGNTEAFF
TRBD1 | TRBV6-1 | CASRGGQASGYTF
. | TRBV7-2 | CASRFDVYGYTF
TRBD1 | TRBV4-2 | CASSQEDRVGTDTQYF
. | TRBV29-1 | CSVEESAGPRGYNEQFF
. | TRBV2 | CASSRDSINEQFF
. | TRBV11-2 | CASSPDELVPSYNEQFF
TRBD1 | TRBV10-3 | CAISESGGTEGNQPQHF
TRBD2 | TRBV29-1 | CSVPGTSGGGDTQYF
. | TRBV7-2 | CASSLGKRSDSTDTQYF
. | TRBV7-2 | CASSSPFGGLVPEAFF
. | TRBV7-9 | CATHRAGRVNYGYTF
TRBD2 | TRBV9 | CASSLTSGGYEQFF
TRBD1 | TRBV6-6 | CASSNRGFGSGNTIYF
TRBD1 | TRBV6-5 | CASSYAGGNYGYTF
. | TRBV6-5 | CASSSLGGSLAPQHF
TRBD2 | TRBV5-1 | CASSRRTPGTSEREQFF
. | TRBV2 | CASRGESSYEQYF
TRBD2 | TRBV7-9 | CASSLVGRGSTDTQYF
. | TRBV6-6 | CASSLGGYTF
. | TRBV2 | CASSEGIFTGELFF
TRBD2 | TRBV7-2 | CASSQEPSGARSEQYF
TRBD1 | TRBV10-3 | CAISATGGEKLFF
. | TRBV2 | CASSEMGLSNQPQHF
TRBD1 | TRBV23-1 | CASSQSGDSADTQYF
TRBD1 | TRBV7-2 | CASSPRTGAGPGYTF
. | TRBV5-1 | CASSLQGTDGYTF
. | TRBV9 | CASSHGQSPYEQYF
. | TRBV9 | CASSVAGGGNTIYF
. | TRBV5-1 | CASSLDRSSGANVLTF
TRBD1 | TRBV19 | CASSIGQGTARYFF
. | TRBV10-1 | CASSESGGRYNEQFF
. | TRBV7-9 | CASSYRTRRGGELFF
. | TRBV10-1 | CASLFGAKNIQYF
TRBD1 | TRBV9 | CASSLRDSYNEQFF
. | TRBV30 | CAWSGPIGEKLFF
TRBD1 | TRBV6-4 | CASSQTVGQGTEQYF
. | TRBV9 | CASSPTSGETQYF
. | TRBV7-9 | CASSQRQAETQYF
. | TRBV27 | CASSFQGIGTDTQYF
. | TRBV6-1 | CAQEREGRLGYTF
. | TRBV9 | CASSVNPDYNSPLHF
. | TRBV7-2 | CASRMQENTEAFF
. | TRBV19 | CASSGRRGTNEKLFF
TRBD1 | TRBV7-2 | CASSLRAGQGAGYTF
TRBD1 | TRBV6-5 | CASSRGGNSPLHF
. | TRBV19 | CASSRSAGSNYGYTF